The rows below give T cell receptor beta chains drawn from one sample of a study of T cell repertoires in cytomegalovirus infection. TCRdb itself ran the reads through MiXCR, one entry per CDR3 protein. The data show fewer than 550,000 distinct CDR3 sequences, with about 26% seen just once and about 13% held by the top ten. The sample was PBMCs. The receptor set was obtained from a human donor in good health (CMV status not recorded). Some clones in this sample may be carry-over from other donors' samples. The CDR3 runs from the conserved cysteine through the conserved F or W. A D gene is named only where the DNA matches it firmly. Not every row has a clone size; where given, it reads once, few, many or a size class.

clone_size,d_call,v_call,j_call,cdr3_aa,cdr3_nt
few,.,TRBV28,TRBJ1-2,CASRPPKVSLDVGYTF,TGTGCCAGCAGACCACCCAAGGTCTCTTTAGATGTTGGCTACACCTTC
many,.,TRBV7-2,TRBJ1-1,CASGVLYNTEAFF,TGTGCCAGCGGTGTTCTGTATAACACTGAAGCTTTCTTT
.,TRBD2,TRBV20-1,TRBJ2-1,CSAKLATSYNEQFF,TGCAGTGCTAAACTAGCGACCTCCTACAATGAGCAGTTCTTC
.,TRBD1,TRBV6-5,TRBJ2-3,CASSDRGPTDTQYF,TGTGCCAGCAGTGACAGGGGGCCCACAGATACGCAGTATTTT
.,TRBD1,TRBV28,TRBJ2-3,CASSLETGGPTDTQYF,TGTGCCAGCAGTTTGGAGACAGGGGGCCCGACAGATACGCAGTATTTT
once,.,TRBV24-1,TRBJ2-2,CATSDFGLTGELFF,TGTGCCACCAGTGATTTCGGCCTTACCGGGGAGCTGTTTTTT
.,.,TRBV23-1,TRBJ2-1,CASSPPLRGQGYNEQFF,TGCGCCAGCAGTCCCCCCTTACGAGGCCAGGGCTACAATGAGCAGTTCTTC
.,TRBD1,TRBV19,TRBJ2-1,CASLDRGAYSYNEQFF,TGTGCCAGTTTGGACAGGGGGGCCTACTCCTACAATGAGCAGTTCTTC
.,.,TRBV20-1,TRBJ2-1,CSAREAENSYNEQFF,TGCAGTGCTAGAGAAGCGGAGAACTCCTACAATGAGCAGTTCTTC
few,TRBD1,TRBV28,TRBJ2-7,CASGDPGQGNHEQYF,TGTGCCAGCGGGGATCCGGGACAGGGAAACCACGAGCAGTACTTC
many,TRBD2,TRBV6-2/TRBV6-3,TRBJ2-1,CASRGLGYYNEQFF,TGTGCCAGCAGGGGACTAGGCTACTACAATGAGCAGTTCTTC
many,.,TRBV10-3,TRBJ2-6,CAISEGHSSSGANVLTF,TGTGCCATCAGTGAGGGACACAGTTCCTCTGGGGCCAACGTCCTGACTTTC
few,TRBD2,TRBV28,TRBJ2-7,CASSSFFSGGLRSYEQYF,TGTGCCAGCAGTTCCTTCTTTAGCGGGGGCTTAAGATCCTACGAGCAGTACTTC
.,.,TRBV7-2,TRBJ2-2,CASSLRGGGTGELFF,TGTGCCAGCAGCTTGAGGGGAGGAGGCACCGGGGAGCTGTTTTTT
many,TRBD1,TRBV7-2,TRBJ2-3,CASRSTGTGAFGDTQYF,TGTGCCAGCAGGAGCACCGGGACAGGGGCGTTCGGAGATACGCAGTATTTT
.,TRBD2,TRBV12-3/TRBV12-4,TRBJ2-5,CASSRGASGGKAETQYF,TGTGCCAGCAGTCGCGGGGCTAGCGGGGGGAAGGCGGAGACCCAGTACTTC
few,TRBD2,TRBV11-2,TRBJ2-3,CASSSPLAGLSTDTQYF,TGTGCCAGCAGCTCGCCGCTAGCGGGATTAAGCACAGATACGCAGTATTTT
many,.,TRBV7-2,TRBJ1-2,CASSLGPGTGYTF,TGTGCCAGCAGCTTAGGACCTGGCACAGGCTACACCTTC
few,TRBD1,TRBV5-1,TRBJ1-1,CASSSGTGLWGTEAFF,TGCGCCAGCAGCTCCGGGACAGGCCTATGGGGGACTGAAGCTTTCTTT
few,.,TRBV4-3,TRBJ1-1,CASSQEAGYTEAFF,TGCGCCAGCAGCCAAGAGGCGGGTTACACTGAAGCTTTCTTT
.,TRBD1,TRBV7-6,TRBJ1-6,CASSLGDRGRSPLHF,TGTGCCAGCAGCTTAGGGGACAGGGGGCGATCACCCCTCCACTTT
.,TRBD1,TRBV6-1,TRBJ2-3,CASSRQGRTQYF,TGTGCCAGCAGTCGACAGGGACGCACGCAGTATTTT
.,.,TRBV6-5,TRBJ2-1,CASRISWQGVNEQFF,TGTGCCAGCAGAATTTCTTGGCAGGGCGTCAATGAGCAGTTCTTC
many,.,TRBV6-5,TRBJ2-3,CASSYGLGGDTQYF,TGTGCCAGCAGTTACGGTTTGGGCGGAGATACGCAGTATTTT
.,.,TRBV12-3/TRBV12-4,TRBJ2-7,CASSLAGAHNEQYF,TGTGCCAGCAGTTTAGCGGGAGCTCACAACGAGCAGTACTTC
.,TRBD1,TRBV6-6,TRBJ2-7,CASRYPGQGREQYF,TGTGCCAGCCGTTACCCGGGACAGGGAAGAGAGCAGTACTTC
many,.,TRBV7-2,TRBJ2-1,CASSPYPGLPGREQFF,TGTGCCAGCAGCCCATACCCTGGACTACCCGGTAGAGAGCAGTTCTTC
few,TRBD2,TRBV15,TRBJ2-3,CATSRESGISTDTQYF,TGTGCCACCAGCAGAGAAAGCGGGATAAGCACAGATACGCAGTATTTT
.,.,TRBV29-1,TRBJ1-1,CSVRAVNTEAFF,TGCAGCGTTAGGGCAGTGAACACTGAAGCTTTCTTT
few,TRBD1,TRBV10-3,TRBJ1-6,CAIRGQLKNSPLHF,TGTGCCATCAGGGGACAGCTGAAAAATTCACCCCTCCACTTT
many,TRBD2,TRBV7-2,TRBJ2-3,CASSHSSLAGVYPDTQYF,TGTGCCAGCAGCCATAGCTCCTTAGCGGGAGTGTATCCCGATACGCAGTATTTT
many,.,TRBV7-8,TRBJ1-2,CASSFGNYGYTF,TGTGCCAGCAGCTTTGGGAACTATGGCTACACCTTC
few,.,TRBV10-3,TRBJ1-1,CAISWGGTNTEAFF,TGTGCCATCAGCTGGGGAGGGACGAACACTGAAGCTTTCTTT
.,TRBD1,TRBV19,TRBJ2-6,CASSITGVGVLTF,TGTGCCAGTAGTATCACAGGGGTGGGCGTCCTGACTTTC
.,.,TRBV7-9,TRBJ2-5,CASSGGQSQETQYF,TGTGCCAGCAGCGGAGGTCAGAGCCAAGAGACCCAGTACTTC
few,TRBD2,TRBV20-1,TRBJ2-7,CSADPRTSGGSQSSYEQYF,TGCAGTGCGGACCCACGGACTAGCGGGGGCTCGCAAAGCTCCTACGAGCAGTACTTC
.,.,TRBV7-9,TRBJ2-1,CASSYGGPGNEQFF,TGTGCCAGCAGCTACGGGGGGCCCGGCAATGAGCAGTTCTTC
many,TRBD1,TRBV28,TRBJ1-5,CASSYPTGILGEGNQPQHF,TGTGCCAGCAGTTACCCGACAGGGATCCTGGGCGAGGGCAATCAGCCCCAGCATTTT
few,.,TRBV15,TRBJ1-2,CATSVTGTGYTF,TGTGCCACCAGCGTAACAGGAACTGGCTACACCTTC
.,TRBD1,TRBV6-2/TRBV6-3,TRBJ1-5,CASSYTGGSRQPQHF,TGTGCCAGCAGTTACACAGGGGGTTCGAGACAGCCCCAGCATTTT
few,TRBD1,TRBV20-1,TRBJ1-1,CSASGTGASTEAFF,TGCAGTGCTAGCGGGACAGGGGCGAGCACTGAAGCTTTCTTT
many,.,TRBV7-3,TRBJ2-1,CASSSSRTNYNEQFF,TGTGCCAGCAGCTCCTCCCGGACTAACTACAATGAGCAGTTCTTC
.,TRBD1,TRBV11-2,TRBJ1-2,CASSLAPGQGEGTF,TGTGCCAGCAGCTTAGCTCCGGGACAGGGGGAAGGCACCTTC
.,.,TRBV14,TRBJ1-4,CASSVGTAHEKLFF,TGTGCCAGCAGCGTTGGGACGGCCCATGAAAAACTGTTTTTT
few,.,TRBV20-1,TRBJ1-1,CSARPPGRELMNTEAFF,TGCAGTGCTAGACCACCCGGACGGGAACTCATGAACACTGAAGCTTTCTTT
few,.,TRBV7-9,TRBJ2-1,CASSFGARGPEQFF,TGTGCCAGCAGCTTCGGGGCCCGGGGCCCTGAGCAGTTCTTC
few,TRBD2,TRBV6-2/TRBV6-3,TRBJ2-5,CASSYVLAGGDQYF,TGTGCCAGCAGTTACGTACTAGCGGGAGGGGACCAGTACTTC
many,.,TRBV7-8,TRBJ1-5,CASSLISMGQPQHF,TGTGCCAGCAGCTTAATATCGATGGGACAGCCCCAGCATTTT
.,.,TRBV2,TRBJ1-1,CASRGGTIVAEAFF,TGTGCCAGCAGAGGGGGGACAATTGTCGCTGAAGCTTTCTTT
.,.,TRBV27,TRBJ2-5,CASSQGVGQETQYF,TGTGCCAGCAGCCAAGGGGTGGGTCAGGAGACCCAGTACTTC
few,TRBD1,TRBV7-9,TRBJ2-1,CASSRDRDLMQQFF,TGTGCCAGCAGCCGCGACAGGGACCTAATGCAGCAGTTCTTC
.,.,TRBV12-3/TRBV12-4,TRBJ2-7,CASSLNRRSYEQYF,TGTGCCAGCAGTTTGAACAGGAGATCCTACGAGCAGTACTTC
.,.,TRBV7-2,TRBJ2-3,CASSSALNSTQPQYF,TGTGCCAGCAGCTCGGCCCTAAATAGTACTCAGCCCCAGTATTTT